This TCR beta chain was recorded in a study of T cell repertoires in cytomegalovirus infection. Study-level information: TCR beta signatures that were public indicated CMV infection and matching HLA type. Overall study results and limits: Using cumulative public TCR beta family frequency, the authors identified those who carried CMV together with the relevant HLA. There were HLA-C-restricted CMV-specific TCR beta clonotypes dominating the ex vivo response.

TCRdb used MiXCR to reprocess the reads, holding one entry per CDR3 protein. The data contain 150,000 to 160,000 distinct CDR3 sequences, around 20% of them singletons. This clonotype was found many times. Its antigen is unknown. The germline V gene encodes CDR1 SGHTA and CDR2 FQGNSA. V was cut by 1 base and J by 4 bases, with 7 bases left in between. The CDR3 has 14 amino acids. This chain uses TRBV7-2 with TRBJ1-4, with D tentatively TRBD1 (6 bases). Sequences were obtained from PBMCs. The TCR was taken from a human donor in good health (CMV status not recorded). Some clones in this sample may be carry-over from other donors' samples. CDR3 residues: CASSLGQVNEKLFF. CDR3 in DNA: TGTGCCAGCAGCTTAGGACAGGTTAATGAAAAACTGTTTTTT.